The clone carrying this T cell receptor beta chain was recorded many times. Looked up from germline, CDR1 is LGHDT and CDR2 is YNNKEL (reference sequence). CDR3 size: 13 residues. Deletions cut 1 base from V and 9 bases from J, with 10 bases between. The data are from a study of T cells in Graves' hyperthyroidism and ophthalmopathy. Authors of the study amplified TCR beta CDR3 regions from RNA transcripts. The HTBI primer set was used in a first-round RT-PCR of the TCR CDR3. Each CDR3 protein is one row after TCRdb ran MiXCR on the multiplex PCR reads. The sample contains hundreds of thousands of distinct CDR3 sequences, around 16% of which appear only once. Individuals with ophthalmopathy presented a Clinical Activity Score of at least 3, a NOSPECS grade of at least 4 and a duration under 3 months. Pregnant or lactating patients were excluded, as were those with uncontrolled infection or other autoimmune disease.

The source of this sequence is a woman in her 40s with Graves' ophthalmopathy. This chain links TRBV3-1 with TRBJ2-1; possibly TRBD1 for D (5 bases). The specimen sequenced was blood. CDR3 sequence reads: CASSQVQGTEQFF. The CDR3 nucleotides read TGTGCCAGCAGCCAAGTTCAGGGCACTGAGCAGTTCTTC.